This TCR beta chain stems from a study of T cell responses to AZD1222 COVID-19 vaccine. Broader study findings: Reportedly, close to half of spike-specific TCRs are directed against unmutated variant regions.

Assay: immunoSEQ multiplex PCR; the TCRdb copy retains only in-frame clones and omits some. The sample lists about 190,000 clones, approximately 94% seen once, with 7% to 9.5% in the top ten. CDR1 LNHDA and CDR2 SQIVND come from the germline V gene (reference sequence). The CDR3 is 14 amino acids. As concerns this clone: Its specificity is not known. Its ends do not fully match the called genes, so a read error is possible.

This receptor was taken from an adult in good health. This material consisted of peripheral blood, taken on day 0 of AZD1222 vaccination. This chain links TRBV19 with TRBJ2-1, with 7 bases matching TRBD2. CDR3 protein: CASSSETSYTEQFF. CDR3 DNA: TGTGCCAGTAGTTCCGAGACTAGCTACACTGAGCAGTTCTTC.